These 13 T cell receptor beta chains were sequenced from one sample in a study of T cell repertoires in cytomegalovirus infection. These receptors lack a known antigen. From the reads, TCRdb called clonotypes with MiXCR, one entry per CDR3 protein. The repertoire holds fewer than 1,000,000 distinct CDR3 sequences, with roughly 30% as singletons. The sample was cultured CD8+ T cells from PBMCs, taken from culture after CMV antigen stimulation. The source of these receptors is a human donor in good health (CMV status not recorded). Some clones in this sample may be carry-over from other donors' samples.

The J gene is TRBJ2-2, the V gene TRBV4-3, with 7 bases identical to TRBD2. This CDR3 contains 17 residues. V was pared by 3 bases and J by 1 base, with 8 bases of the junction left unmatched. Germline V gene lookup returns CDR1 LGHNA and CDR2 YSLEER. CDR3 residues: CASSQPTSSVNTGELFF. The CDR3 nucleotides read TGCGCCAGCAGCCAGCCGACTAGCTCAGTGAACACCGGGGAGCTGTTTTTT.

The chain employs TRBV6-8 and TRBJ1-1, with D perhaps TRBD1 (5 bases). Per germline, CDR1 MNHGY and CDR2 SAAAGT. The CDR3 contains 13 residues. Trimming cost V 5 bases and J 4 bases, with 11 bases left between them. The chain's CDR3 is CASSAGRPTEAFF. The CDR3 DNA is TGTGCCAGCAGTGCGGGACGCCCCACTGAAGCTTTCTTT.

V and J are TRBV7-6 and TRBJ2-1; TRBD2 might be the D (6 bases). Germline CDR1 SGHVS, CDR2 FNYEAQ. This CDR3 has 17 amino acids. Trimming removed 3 bases from V and 0 bases from J, with 15 bases in between. The CDR3 coding sequence is TGTGCCAGCAGCTTTCCTCGGGGGTCTAGCTCCTACAATGAGCAGTTCTTC. The encoded protein is CASSFPRGSSSYNEQFF.

The V and J genes are TRBV7-6 and TRBJ1-4; unclear D gene. The germline V gene encodes CDR1 SGHVS and CDR2 FNYEAQ. This CDR3 spans 14 amino acids. Trimming removed 1 base from V and 0 bases from J, with 3 bases in between. The CDR3 bases are TGTGCCAGCAGCTTAGGCACAACTAATGAAAAACTGTTTTTT. This sequence encodes CASSLGTTNEKLFF.

The chain employs TRBV7-9 and TRBJ1-2; no firm D call. V was cut by 6 bases and J by 5 bases, with 7 bases left in between. This CDR3 is built from 11 residues. The germline gives CDR1 SEHNR, CDR2 FQNEAQ (reference sequence). For the CDR3, the DNA is TGTGCCAGCAGACCACCTTATGGCTACACCTTC. Amino acid sequence: CASRPPYGYTF.

This clonotype has just a few counts. The chain couples TRBV20-1 to TRBJ2-1; possible D gene TRBD2, 6 bases. This CDR3 comprises 13 residues. Between the trimmed V and J ends, which lost 1 base and 9 bases, there was a span of 13 bases. Germline loops: CDR1 DFQATT, CDR2 SNEGSKA (reference sequence). In DNA form, the CDR3 reads TGCAGTGCTAGAGTACGGGGGTACGGTGAGCAGTTCTTC. Translation: CSARVRGYGEQFF.

The chain couples TRBV12-3 or TRBV12-4 to TRBJ2-1, with a weak D call TRBD2 (7 bases). CDR3 length equals 17 residues. V dropped 7 bases and J dropped 8 bases, with 27 bases sitting between them. CDR3 in DNA: TGTGCCAGCACCCCGATTTCTCTAGGGGGGGAGTGGGATGAGCAGTTCTTC. It codes for CASTPISLGGEWDEQFF.

This clonotype occurred many times. The chain joins TRBV7-9 to TRBJ2-7; D remains unclear. Per germline, CDR1 SEHNR and CDR2 FQNEAQ (reference sequence). This CDR3 has 12 residues. V lost 6 bases and J 6 bases, leaving 12 bases between the germline ends. The CDR3 sequence is CASSFGGGEQYV. The CDR3 nucleotides are TGTGCCAGCAGTTTTGGCGGCGGCGAGCAGTACGTC.

This clonotype came up a few times. The chain combines TRBV5-1 with TRBJ1-5; D perhaps matches TRBD1 (5 bases). Germline-derived CDR1 and CDR2 are SGHRS and YFSETQ. Trimming cost V 4 bases and J 7 bases, with 12 bases left between them. The CDR3 consists of 13 residues. The DNA of the CDR3 is TGCGCCAGCAGCCAGAGGGGACCCCAGCCCCAGCATTTT. As protein: CASSQRGPQPQHF.

The V gene is TRBV11-2, the J gene TRBJ1-5; D perhaps matches TRBD1 (5 bases). Germline V gene data show CDR1 as SGHAT and CDR2 as FQNNGV. The CDR3 has 15 residues. V lost 4 bases to trimming and J lost 2 bases, with 12 bases between them. The CDR3 protein is CASSSGPEGNQPQHF. The CDR3 nucleotides read TGTGCCAGCAGCTCGGGACCTGAGGGCAATCAGCCCCAGCATTTT.

This clonotype was observed a single time. This chain uses TRBV4-1 with TRBJ2-1, with D uncertain. In germline, CDR1 is MGHRA, CDR2 YSYEKL. This CDR3 is 15 amino acids long. The V end was cut by 0 bases, the J end by 8 bases, with 14 bases between. This CDR3 reads CASSQDWLPGDEQFF. The CDR3 DNA sequence: TGCGCCAGCAGCCAAGATTGGCTCCCAGGAGATGAGCAGTTCTTC.

In this sample, this clonotype turned up a few times. This chain connects TRBV10-3 to TRBJ2-1, with a weak D call TRBD2 (5 bases). This CDR3 is built from 13 residues. The V end was cut by 6 bases, the J end by 7 bases, with 13 bases between. Germline CDR1 ENHRY, CDR2 SYGVKD. The CDR3 reads CAIRLSRENEQFF. Here the CDR3 DNA reads TGTGCCATCAGACTCAGTAGGGAGAATGAGCAGTTCTTC.

This clonotype was counted between two and nine times. The rearrangement uses TRBV4-1 and TRBJ1-5; no clear D. Germline V lookup: CDR1 MGHRA, CDR2 YSYEKL. V was pared by 4 bases and J by 3 bases, with 10 bases between. This CDR3 comprises 14 residues. The CDR3 sequence is CASSLDQYNQPQHF. DNA of the CDR3: TGCGCCAGCAGCCTCGACCAATACAATCAGCCCCAGCATTTT.